The following is a TCR beta chain sequence with its context. Its specificity is not known. CDR3 length: 14 residues. CDR1 and CDR2 from the germline V gene are SGHTA and FQGNSA. Trimming at V came to 3 bases and at J to 5 bases, leaving 5 bases not matched to a gene. Stable disease denoted Graves' hyperthyroidism without ophthalmopathy progression within 18 months. Amplification targeted TCR beta CDR3 regions from RNA transcripts. A first-round RT-PCR of the TCR CDR3 used the HTBI primer set. One entry per CDR3 protein results from TCRdb running MiXCR on the multiplex PCR reads. The data contain approximately 200,000 distinct CDR3 sequences, roughly 18% of them singletons. The data were obtained in a study of T cells in Graves' hyperthyroidism and ophthalmopathy. Whole-study findings and limits: Most expanded thyroid clonotypes above 0.001 recurred in blood. Ophthalmopathy onset followed model prediction by a median approximately 7 months.

Source material: blood. This TCR derives from a man aged 40-49 years with Graves' hyperthyroidism. The J gene is TRBJ2-5, the V gene TRBV7-2; 8 positions match TRBD2. CDR3 residues: CASSFGSGGETQYF. Here the CDR3 DNA reads TGTGCCAGCAGCTTCGGCTCGGGGGGGGAGACCCAGTACTTC. Drawing the rest from reference TRBV7-2 and TRBJ2-5, the complete variable domain is GAGVSQSPSNKVTEKGKDVELRCDPISGHTALYWYRQSLGQGLEFLIYFQGNSAPDKSGLPSDRFSAERTGGSVSTLTIQRTQQEDSAVYLCASSFGSGGETQYFGPGTRLLVL.